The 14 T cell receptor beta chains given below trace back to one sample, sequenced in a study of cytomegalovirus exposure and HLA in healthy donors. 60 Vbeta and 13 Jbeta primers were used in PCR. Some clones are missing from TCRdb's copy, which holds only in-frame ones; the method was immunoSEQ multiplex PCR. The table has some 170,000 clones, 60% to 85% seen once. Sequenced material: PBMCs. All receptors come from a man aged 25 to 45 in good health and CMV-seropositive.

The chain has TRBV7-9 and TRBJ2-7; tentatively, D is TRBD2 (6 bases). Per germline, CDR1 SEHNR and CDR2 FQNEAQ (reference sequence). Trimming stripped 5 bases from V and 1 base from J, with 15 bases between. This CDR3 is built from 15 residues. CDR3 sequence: CASSPTGGESYEQYF. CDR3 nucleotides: TGTGCCAGCAGCCCCACCGGGGGTGAGTCCTACGAGCAGTACTTC.

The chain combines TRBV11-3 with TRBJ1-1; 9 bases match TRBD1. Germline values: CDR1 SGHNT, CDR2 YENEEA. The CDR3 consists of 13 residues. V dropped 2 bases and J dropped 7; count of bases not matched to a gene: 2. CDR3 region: CASSLSTGGEAFF. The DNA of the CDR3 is TGTGCCAGCAGCTTATCGACAGGGGGTGAAGCTTTCTTT.

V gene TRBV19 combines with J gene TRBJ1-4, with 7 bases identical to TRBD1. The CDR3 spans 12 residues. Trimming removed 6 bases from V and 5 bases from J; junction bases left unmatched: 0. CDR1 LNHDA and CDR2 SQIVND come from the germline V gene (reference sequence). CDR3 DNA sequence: TGTGCCAGTAGGACAGGGAATGAAAAACTGTTTTTT. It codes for CASRTGNEKLFF.

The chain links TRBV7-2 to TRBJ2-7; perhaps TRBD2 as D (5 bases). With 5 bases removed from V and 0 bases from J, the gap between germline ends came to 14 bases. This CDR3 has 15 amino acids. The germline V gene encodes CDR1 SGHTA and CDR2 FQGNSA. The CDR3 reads CASSLPPGSSYEQYF. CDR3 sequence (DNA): TGTGCCAGCAGCCTTCCTCCGGGGAGCTCCTACGAGCAGTACTTC.

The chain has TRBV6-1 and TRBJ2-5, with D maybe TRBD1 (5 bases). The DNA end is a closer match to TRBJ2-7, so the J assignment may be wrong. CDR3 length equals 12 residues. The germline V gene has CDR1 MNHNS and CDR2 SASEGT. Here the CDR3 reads CASDSFSYEQYF. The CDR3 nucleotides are TGTGCCAGCGACAGTTTCTCCTACGAGCAGTACTTC.

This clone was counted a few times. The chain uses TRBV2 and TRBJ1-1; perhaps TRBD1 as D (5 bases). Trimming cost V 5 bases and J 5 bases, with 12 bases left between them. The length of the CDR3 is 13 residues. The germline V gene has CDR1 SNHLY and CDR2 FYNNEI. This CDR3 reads CASSPVAGTEAFF. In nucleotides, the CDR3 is TGTGCCAGCAGTCCCGTGGCAGGGACTGAAGCTTTCTTT. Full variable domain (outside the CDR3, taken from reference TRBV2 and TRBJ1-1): EPEVTQTPSHQVTQMGQEVILRCVPISNHLYFYWYRQILGQKVEFLVSFYNNEISEKSEIFDDQFSVERPDGSNFTLKIRSTKLEDSAMYFCASSPVAGTEAFFGQGTRLTVV.

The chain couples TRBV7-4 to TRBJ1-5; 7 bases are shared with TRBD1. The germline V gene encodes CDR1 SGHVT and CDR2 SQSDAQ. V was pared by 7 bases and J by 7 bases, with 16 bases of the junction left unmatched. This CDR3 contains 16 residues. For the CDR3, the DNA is TGTGCCAGCAACCATGAAAGACAGGGCTGGGGACAGCCCCAGCATTTT. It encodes CASNHERQGWGQPQHF.

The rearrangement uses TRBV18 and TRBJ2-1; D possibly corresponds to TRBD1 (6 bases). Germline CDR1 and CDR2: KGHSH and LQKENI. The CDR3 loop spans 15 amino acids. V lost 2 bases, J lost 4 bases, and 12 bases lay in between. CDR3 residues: CASSPGQGLYNEQFF. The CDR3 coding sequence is TGTGCCAGCTCACCAGGGCAGGGGCTTTACAATGAGCAGTTCTTC.

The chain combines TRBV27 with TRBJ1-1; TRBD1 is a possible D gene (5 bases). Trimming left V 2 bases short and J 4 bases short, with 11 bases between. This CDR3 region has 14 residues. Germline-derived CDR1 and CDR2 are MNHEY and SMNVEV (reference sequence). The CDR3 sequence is CASSLRGSVTEAFF. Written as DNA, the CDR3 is TGTGCCAGCAGTTTAAGGGGATCCGTCACTGAAGCTTTCTTT.

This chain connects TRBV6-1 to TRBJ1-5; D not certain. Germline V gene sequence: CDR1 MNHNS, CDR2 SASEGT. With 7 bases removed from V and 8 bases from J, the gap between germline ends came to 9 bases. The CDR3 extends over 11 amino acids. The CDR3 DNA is TGTGCCAGCACCGAGGGCGAGCCCCAGCATTTT. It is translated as CASTEGEPQHF.

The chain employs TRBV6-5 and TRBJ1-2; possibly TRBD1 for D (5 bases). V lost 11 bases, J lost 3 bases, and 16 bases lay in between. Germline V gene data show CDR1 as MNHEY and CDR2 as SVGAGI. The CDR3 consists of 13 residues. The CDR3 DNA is TGTGCCTCGGCTCCCGGACACTACTATGGCTACACCTTC. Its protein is CASAPGHYYGYTF.

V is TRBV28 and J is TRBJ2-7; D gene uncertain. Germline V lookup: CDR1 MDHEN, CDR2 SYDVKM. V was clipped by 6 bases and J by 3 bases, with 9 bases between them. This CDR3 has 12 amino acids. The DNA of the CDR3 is TGTGCCAGCAGGTCGGTTAACTACGAGCAGTACTTC. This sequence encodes CASRSVNYEQYF.

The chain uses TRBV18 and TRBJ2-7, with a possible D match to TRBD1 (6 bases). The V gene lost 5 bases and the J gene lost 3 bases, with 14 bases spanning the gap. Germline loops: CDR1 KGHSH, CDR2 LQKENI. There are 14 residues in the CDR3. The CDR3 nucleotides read TGTGCCAGCTCATTACAGGGAGCTGGCTACGAGCAGTACTTC. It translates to CASSLQGAGYEQYF.

DNA of the CDR3: TGCGCCAGCAGCCAACCCGGGACAGGGCCTAATCAGCCCCAGCATTTT. Translated, it gives CASSQPGTGPNQPQHF. The V call is TRBV4-1, the J call TRBJ1-5; 9 bases line up with TRBD1. CDR3 length: 16 residues. In germline, CDR1 is MGHRA, CDR2 YSYEKL. J was trimmed by 4 bases and V by 2 bases; bases with no gene match: 6.